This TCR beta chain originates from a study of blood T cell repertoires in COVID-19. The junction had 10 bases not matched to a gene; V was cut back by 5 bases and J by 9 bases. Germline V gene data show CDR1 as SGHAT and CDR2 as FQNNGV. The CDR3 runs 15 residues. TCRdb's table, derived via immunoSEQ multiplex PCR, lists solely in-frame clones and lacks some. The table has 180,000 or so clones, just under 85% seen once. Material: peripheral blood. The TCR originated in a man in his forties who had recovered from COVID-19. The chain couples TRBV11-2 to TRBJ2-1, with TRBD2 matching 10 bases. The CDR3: CASSRGIAGGGEQFF. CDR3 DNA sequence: TGTGCCAGCAGCCGTGGGATAGCGGGGGGTGGTGAGCAGTTCTTC.